The 30 T cell receptor beta chains below all came from one sample that was sequenced in a study of control samples from healthy donors and cancer patients. Libraries were prepared by immunoSEQ multiplex PCR; TCRdb keeps only in-frame clonotypes and omits some of them. The data contain about 100,000 clones, 70% to 90% of them seen just once; the ten biggest clones take up 12% to 15%. The sequencing input was blood. Every receptor here comes from a man in his thirties or forties in good health.

The chain links TRBV7-9 to TRBJ1-2; perhaps TRBD1 as D (6 bases). Germline assignment: CDR1 SEHNR and CDR2 FQNEAQ (reference sequence). CDR3 length: 12 amino acids. V was pared by 8 bases and J by 2 bases, with 9 bases between. The CDR3: CASGTPNYGYTF. The CDR3 DNA sequence: TGTGCCAGCGGGACACCGAACTATGGCTACACCTTC. The whole variable domain, filled in from reference TRBV7-9 and TRBJ1-2, reads DTGVSQNPRHKITKRGQNVTFRCDPISEHNRLYWYRQTLGQGPEFLTYFQNEAQLEKSRLLSDRFSAERPKGSFSTLEIQRTEQGDSAMYLCASGTPNYGYTFGSGTRLTVV.

V gene TRBV28 combines with J gene TRBJ2-3, with D perhaps matching TRBD1 (6 bases). Germline loops: CDR1 MDHEN, CDR2 SYDVKM. Trimming removed 10 bases at V and 6 bases at J, with 14 bases between. The CDR3 is made up of 12 amino acids. For the CDR3, the DNA is TGTGCCACCACACAGGGTGGGGATACGCAGTATTTT. Its translation is CATTQGGDTQYF.

The rearrangement joins TRBV10-3 to TRBJ1-5; D is possibly TRBD1 (6 bases). Germline V lookup: CDR1 ENHRY, CDR2 SYGVKD. The CDR3 loop spans 13 amino acids. Trimming cost V 4 bases and J 7 bases, with 11 bases left between them. The CDR3 sequence is CAISGGTNQPQHF. Written as DNA, the CDR3 is TGTGCCATCAGTGGCGGGACAAACCAGCCCCAGCATTTT.

This clone has a single count. V is TRBV10-2 and J is TRBJ2-2; D gene unclear. This CDR3 contains 12 residues. The V gene lost 8 bases and the J gene lost 2 bases, with 6 bases spanning the gap. Germline lookup yields CDR1 WSHSY and CDR2 SAAADI. The CDR3 reads CASGVNTGELFF. In nucleotides, the CDR3 is TGCGCCAGCGGAGTTAACACCGGGGAGCTGTTTTTT.

The chain recombines TRBV13 with TRBJ2-5; TRBD2 agrees at 7 bases. Germline V gene lookup returns CDR1 PRHDT and CDR2 FYEKMQ (reference sequence). This CDR3 is built from 17 residues. The V segment lost 1 base and the J segment 0 bases; nucleotides outside the gene matches: 8. The CDR3 DNA follows: TGTGCCAGCAGCTTAGCCCAGGGCGGGGGAGACCAAGAGACCCAGTACTTC. Amino acids: CASSLAQGGGDQETQYF.

The chain combines TRBV4-1 with TRBJ2-7, with 7 bases lining up with TRBD1. The CDR3 consists of 16 residues. Germline lookup yields CDR1 MGHRA and CDR2 YSYEKL. The ends lost 1 base at V and 7 bases at J; junction bases unmatched: 13. CDR3 sequence: CASSQGGRQGLGEQYF. Written as DNA, the CDR3 is TGCGCCAGCAGCCAAGGAGGGCGACAGGGCCTCGGGGAGCAGTACTTC.

The chain couples TRBV27 to TRBJ1-5, with D hard to call. Germline CDR1 MNHEY, CDR2 SMNVEV (reference sequence). This CDR3 has 14 amino acids. V was clipped by 2 bases and J by 6 bases, with 11 bases between them. The CDR3 DNA reads TGTGCCAGCAGTTTACTCGGGGAGGGTCAGCCCCAGCATTTT. Its translation is CASSLLGEGQPQHF.

The V call is TRBV6-5, the J call TRBJ1-4; D possibly corresponds to TRBD1 (5 bases). Germline V lookup: CDR1 MNHEY, CDR2 SVGAGI. Trimming stripped 6 bases from V and 7 bases from J, with 18 bases between. This CDR3 is 15 amino acids long. The CDR3 nucleotides are TGTGCCAGCAGCCGGACCCTCCTGGGGGGTGAAAAACTGTTTTTT. This sequence encodes CASSRTLLGGEKLFF.

The chain joins TRBV20-1 to TRBJ2-1, with TRBD2 matching 8 bases. The CDR3 has 17 residues. CDR1 is DFQATT and CDR2 is SNEGSKA in the germline V gene (reference sequence). The J segment lost 0 bases and the V segment lost 3 bases, leaving 10 bases of the junction unmatched. CDR3 region: CSASERTSLSSYNEQFF. DNA for the CDR3: TGCAGTGCTAGTGAACGGACTAGCTTGAGCTCCTACAATGAGCAGTTCTTC.

This clone was observed once. The chain joins TRBV5-1 to TRBJ1-5; D gene unclear. V shed 0 bases and J shed 0 bases, with 7 bases lying between them. Germline loops: CDR1 SGHRS, CDR2 YFSETQ. The CDR3 length is 15 residues. The CDR3 DNA follows: TGCGCCAGCAGCTTGGGGACCGGTAGCAATCAGCCCCAGCATTTT. Its translation is CASSLGTGSNQPQHF. Variable domain in full (rest from reference TRBV5-1 and TRBJ1-5): KAGVTQTPRYLIKTRGQQVTLSCSPISGHRSVSWYQQTPGQGLQFLFEYFSETQRNKGNFPGRFSGRQFSNSRSEMNVSTLELGDSALYLCASSLGTGSNQPQHFGDGTRLSIL.

This chain links TRBV20-1 with TRBJ2-3, with no clear D. CDR3 length equals 11 residues. Trimming removed 7 bases from V and 4 bases from J, with 9 bases in between. Germline CDR1 is DFQATT and CDR2 is SNEGSKA (reference sequence). This CDR3 is CSVMVPDTQYF. The CDR3 DNA reads as TGCAGTGTGATGGTTCCAGATACGCAGTATTTT.

The V and J genes are TRBV6-2 or TRBV6-3 and TRBJ2-3; 8 nucleotides agree with TRBD2. The CDR3 totals 15 residues. The germline V gene has CDR1 MNHEY and CDR2 SVGEGT. The V gene end was trimmed by 5 bases and the J gene end by 3 bases; junction bases not matched to a gene: 7. The DNA of the CDR3 is TGTGCCAGCAGTAAAAGCGGGAGATATACAGATACGCAGTATTTT. Translation: CASSKSGRYTDTQYF.

The J gene is TRBJ2-5, the V gene TRBV5-1; 11 nucleotides line up with TRBD2. J gave up 5 bases and V 4 bases, and 10 bases lay outside the gene matches. Per germline, CDR1 SGHRS and CDR2 YFSETQ. This CDR3 contains 16 residues. The CDR3 bases are TGCGCCAGCAGCACGGGACTAGCGGAACCCACGGAGACCCAGTACTTC. The encoded protein is CASSTGLAEPTETQYF.

CDR3 nucleotide sequence: TGTGCCACCAGTGACAGCCCAAACACTGAAGCTTTCTTT. Its protein product is CATSDSPNTEAFF. V usage is TRBV24-1 and J usage is TRBJ1-1; D gene unclear. Trimming took off 4 bases at V and 2 bases at J, with 7 bases between the two ends. In germline, CDR1 is KGHDR, CDR2 SFDVKD. The CDR3 totals 13 residues.

This clone occurred once. V is TRBV7-6 and J is TRBJ2-7; no definite D call. The CDR3 length is 13 residues. Germline lookup yields CDR1 SGHVS and CDR2 FNYEAQ. Deletions cut 5 bases from V and 2 bases from J, with 10 bases between. The CDR3 DNA reads TGTGCCAGCAGCGCGCGCGCCACCTACGAGCAGTACTTC. It is translated as CASSARATYEQYF. Full variable domain (rest looked up from reference TRBV7-6 and TRBJ2-7): GAGVSQSPRYKVTKRGQDVALRCDPISGHVSLYWYRQALGQGPEFLTYFNYEAQQDKSGLPNDRFSAERPEGSISTLTIQRTEQRDSAMYRCASSARATYEQYFGPGTRLTVT.

The gene calls are TRBV5-6 and TRBJ2-7; the D is unclear. The germline V gene encodes CDR1 SGHDT and CDR2 YYEEEE. CDR3 size: 11 residues. V was trimmed by 4 bases and J by 7 bases, leaving 9 bases between them. The CDR3 bases are TGTGCCAGCAGCAGGGCGTGGGAGCAGTACTTC. Residues: CASSRAWEQYF.

This rearrangement joins TRBV6-6 to TRBJ1-1; D is uncertain. Germline lookup yields CDR1 MNHNY and CDR2 SVGAGI (reference sequence). There are 14 residues in the CDR3. V lost 6 bases and J 10 bases, leaving 21 bases between the germline ends. As DNA, the CDR3 is TGTGCCAGCAGGAACACCGCCTTGAATCTAGGAGCTTTCTTT. Translating it yields CASRNTALNLGAFF.

The rearrangement uses TRBV6-6 and TRBJ2-7; 12 bases are shared with TRBD1. The CDR3 length is 15 residues. Germline loops: CDR1 MNHNY, CDR2 SVGAGI (reference sequence). With 5 bases clipped from V and 0 bases from J, the junction kept 2 bases outside the gene matches. The chain's CDR3 is CASSRDRGPSYEQYF. The CDR3 DNA reads as TGTGCCAGCAGTCGGGACAGGGGGCCCTCCTACGAGCAGTACTTC.

The chain is built from TRBV6-5 and TRBJ2-7; D is uncertain. The CDR3 runs 13 residues. V gave up 8 bases and J gave up 2 bases, with 13 bases separating them. The germline CDR1 and CDR2 sequences are MNHEY and SVGAGI. In nucleotides, the CDR3 is TGTGCCAGCGAGTGGAAATCCCCCTACGAGCAGTACTTC. It yields the protein CASEWKSPYEQYF.

The J gene is TRBJ1-2, the V gene TRBV25-1; D is unresolved. Germline CDR1 reads MGHDK; CDR2 reads SYGVNS. Trimming removed 3 bases from V and 7 bases from J, with 6 bases in between. The CDR3 loop spans 11 amino acids. The CDR3 spells CASSDYGGYTF. The CDR3 DNA reads as TGTGCCAGCAGTGATTACGGTGGCTACACCTTC.

J is TRBJ1-1 and V is TRBV29-1; TRBD1 matches 10 bases. With 6 bases clipped from V and 4 bases from J, the junction kept 5 bases outside the gene matches. The CDR3 consists of 13 residues. CDR1 is SQVTM, CDR2 ANQGSEA, per germline. The CDR3 loop is CSVQTGGGTEAFF. CDR3 nucleotides: TGCAGCGTACAGACAGGGGGCGGCACTGAAGCTTTCTTT.

This clone was seen a handful of times. The rearrangement links TRBV7-9 to TRBJ2-7; D is perhaps TRBD1 or TRBD2 (5 bases each). Germline CDR1 SEHNR, CDR2 FQNEAQ (reference sequence). V lost 5 bases and J lost 9, with 17 bases in between. The CDR3 totals 13 residues. The CDR3 sequence: CASSKLGVSWQYF. CDR3 sequence (DNA): TGTGCCAGCAGCAAACTAGGGGTGTCCTGGCAGTACTTC.

The rearrangement uses TRBV6-5 and TRBJ1-1; 8 bases agree with TRBD1. Unmatched junction bases numbered 4, after V lost 6 bases and J lost 4 bases. Germline V gives CDR1 MNHEY, CDR2 SVGAGI. This CDR3 region has 13 residues. The CDR3 nucleotides are TGTGCCAGCAGCGACACAGGGGGCACTGAAGCTTTCTTT. Its protein is CASSDTGGTEAFF.

This clone has just a few counts. This chain links TRBV2 with TRBJ2-7; TRBD1 matches at 7 bases. The trim removed 7 bases at V and 5 bases at J, leaving 5 bases unmatched. The length of the CDR3 is 12 residues. CDR1 and CDR2 from the germline V gene are SNHLY and FYNNEI. CDR3 loop: CASTRQGHEQYF. The CDR3 nucleotides read TGTGCCAGCACCCGACAGGGCCACGAGCAGTACTTC.

This clone was picked up a small number of times. The rearrangement links TRBV19 to TRBJ2-7, with a weak D call TRBD2 (6 bases). Per germline, CDR1 LNHDA and CDR2 SQIVND (reference sequence). This CDR3 spans 14 amino acids. V was shortened by 5 bases and J by 3 bases, with 14 bases between the two germline ends. The CDR3 here is CASSEGMGLYEQYF. The CDR3 nucleotides are TGTGCCAGTAGTGAGGGGATGGGACTCTACGAGCAGTACTTC. The complete variable domain, with remaining parts taken from reference TRBV19 and TRBJ2-7, reads DGGITQSPKYLFRKEGQNVTLSCEQNLNHDAMYWYRQDPGQGLRLIYYSQIVNDFQKGDIAEGYSVSREKKESFPLTVTSAQKNPTAFYLCASSEGMGLYEQYFGPGTRLTVT.

The DNA of the CDR3 is TGCGCCAGCAGCGCCCCGAGAGAGGCTGAAAAACTGTTTTTT. Its translation is CASSAPREAEKLFF. The rearrangement links TRBV10-2 to TRBJ1-4; D gene unclear. Trimming left V 6 bases short and J 7 bases short, with 15 bases between. The CDR3 length is 14 residues. Looked up from germline, CDR1 is WSHSY and CDR2 is SAAADI.

The J gene is TRBJ2-1, the V gene TRBV7-3; 12 bases are shared with TRBD2. CDR1 SGHTA and CDR2 FQGTGA come from the germline V gene. V shed 4 bases and J 10 bases; nucleotides not matched to a gene: 11. The CDR3 runs 16 residues. The CDR3 here is CASSSTSSGRAQEQFF. The DNA of the CDR3 is TGTGCCAGCAGCTCTACCTCTAGCGGGAGGGCACAGGAGCAGTTCTTC.

The chain employs TRBV7-9 and TRBJ2-3; 9 bases agree with TRBD2. The CDR3 totals 15 residues. Unmatched junction bases numbered 1, after V lost 1 base and J lost 2 bases. Germline assignment: CDR1 SEHNR and CDR2 FQNEAQ (reference sequence). In nucleotides, the CDR3 is TGTGCCAGCAGCTTAGGCGGGAGGGTCACAGATACGCAGTATTTT. Translated, it gives CASSLGGRVTDTQYF.

The chain recombines TRBV29-1 with TRBJ1-2, with D perhaps TRBD1 (5 bases). Trimming pared 2 bases from V and 2 bases from J, leaving 15 bases between. Germline V lookup: CDR1 SQVTM, CDR2 ANQGSEA. The CDR3 is 15 residues long. CDR3 in DNA: TGCAGCGTTGAATGGGGCGCTGTGGGCAACTATGGCTACACCTTC. Its protein is CSVEWGAVGNYGYTF.

The rearrangement joins TRBV11-2 to TRBJ2-7; 8 bases are shared with TRBD2. This CDR3 contains 14 residues. Germline V gene data show CDR1 as SGHAT and CDR2 as FQNNGV. J was trimmed by 10 bases and V by 1 base; bases with no gene match: 9. The CDR3 nucleotides read TGTGCCAGCAGCTTAGGGATGGAGCGGGAGCAACAGTACTTC. Its protein product is CASSLGMEREQQYF.